Included here is one T cell receptor beta chain sequence, with context. Clones were read by immunoSEQ multiplex PCR, and TCRdb kept only the in-frame ones, dropping some. The table includes about 87,000 clones, about 90% detected once. This entry is derived from a study of blood T cell repertoires in COVID-19. The overall study: T cells, B-cell-depleted T cells, or PBMCs provided the cDNA or gDNA that served as material.

Enrolled during active infection, Seattle patients were then followed longitudinally. The CDR3 runs 15 residues. The germline V gene has CDR1 KGHSH and CDR2 LQKENI. J was trimmed by 5 bases and V by 5 bases; bases with no gene match: 4. V usage is TRBV18 and J usage is TRBJ2-2, with 11 bases aligning to TRBD2. The sequence was obtained from a man aged 18 to 30 with COVID-19, enrolled during active disease. The source material was peripheral blood. The CDR3 sequence: CASSRGLAETGELFF. The CDR3 DNA is TGTGCCAGCTCAAGGGGACTAGCGGAGACCGGGGAGCTGTTTTTT.